This TCR beta chain came from a study of T cells in women clearing cervical HPV infection (dated by TCRdb to the late 2010s). Regarding the complete study: Cases were roughly 24 women with histologically confirmed HPV16-related CIN3 or worse, including a couple of invasive cancers. Controls were more than 20 women whose single incident HPV16 infection cleared within 12 months without precancer or cancer developing. Case blood was taken at the visit when the lesion was first identified, whereas control blood was taken when infection was no longer detected. Among cases, blood sampling came a median of approximately 150 days after lesion detection, with an interquartile range of about 80 to 230 days. Since HLA typing was available for only a few women, HLA type could not be ruled out as a confounder. An exploratory proof-of-principle case-control study, nested within the Guanacaste HPV Natural History Study in Costa Rica, was conducted to compare TCR repertoires across cervical HPV16 outcomes. Cases were matched to controls by age within five years and by the year the sample was collected. A median age of 34 years was observed in cases versus around 40 in controls, and no significant differences in baseline characteristics were found. In the parent cohort, 10,049 women aged 18 or older were enrolled in Guanacaste, Costa Rica, during about 1992 to 1995 and were followed for 7 to 8 years. Five blinded duplicates per group were added as quality controls, giving some 60 samples: 50 or so participants and roughly 10 replicates.

Turning to this clone: Its antigen is unknown. The sequence runs out 3 residues before the end of the CDR3; the remainder is reconstructed from the germline J gene.

Every participant had a single incident cervical HPV16 infection, and prevalent HPV16 infections were excluded. Cervical HPV DNA was detected with MY09/MY11 PCR, and genotyping was done with dot-blot hybridization. About 14 mL of heparinized blood was centrifuged, after which the buffy coat was aliquoted, frozen at -30 degrees C, and then stored at -80 degrees C. Genomic DNA was extracted from buffy coat specimens using QIAGEN kits. The paper as a whole reports these results and caveats: TCR repertoire richness was significantly higher in CIN3+ cases than in controls across sequencing depths, while evenness did not differ. Lower TRBV6-7 relative abundance was observed in cases than in controls (about 0.1% versus 0.15%; Bonferroni P = 0.0008). Random forest classifiers combining richness and V gene abundances distinguished cases from controls with an estimated AUC of around 0.79. Because the number of T cells per sample was unknown, the richness differences could reflect varying T-cell content rather than repertoire biology. Because of the cross-sectional design, the study could not determine whether the associations came before infection or resulted from infection, and neither effector/memory subsets nor HPV-specific T cells were isolated.

TCR beta CDR3 regions were amplified by multiplex PCR using the immunoSEQ assay from an average of approximately 1,200 ng genomic DNA per sample. Primer bias was corrected in the assay by using a complete synthetic TCR repertoire to establish an amplification baseline. Amplicons were sequenced on the Illumina platform. In the paper's pipeline: Sequences were error-corrected by clustering with frequency ratios and a modified nearest-neighbor algorithm, then analyzed in the immunoSEQ Analyzer with IMGT gene definitions. At each rarefaction depth, TCR richness and evenness were averaged across 20 rarefaction repeats, and any sample with fewer sequences than the depth was left out. V, D and J gene relative abundances were compared between groups with Wilcoxon rank sum tests, applying FDR correction. For the blinded duplicates, the intraclass correlation was 95% to 96% for TCR richness and averaged 76.4% across about 64 gene segments. TCRdb carries this immuneACCESS record with in-frame sequences only. Its versions omit some clonotypes, under half of them owing to an unresolved V gene in the studies checked, with the rest unexplained. D and trimming were read from the DNA, whereas the V and J calls and clone size are those reported in that table. The table for this sample records over 30,000 clones. The ten top clones hold under 8% of the sample.

The germline V gene yields ENHRY for CDR1 and SYGVKD for CDR2. The germline ends are 3 bases apart after V is trimmed by 3 bases and J by 1 base. Inclusive of the bounding cysteine and phenylalanine, the CDR3 is 12 residues long. Part of the CDR3 DNA is given, 27 bases translated from base 1. The sequenced sample was blood buffy coat. The rearranged segments are TRBV10-3 and TRBJ1-1; the D gene cannot be named for sure. The sequence came from a woman between 18 and 69 years old with a cervical HPV16 infection that either progressed to CIN3+ or cleared (not recorded which). The sequenced CDR3 bases are TGTGCCATCAGTGACTCGAACACTGAA. It is translated as CAISDSNTE. In full, the CDR3 is CAISDSNTEAFF.